This T cell receptor beta chain was sequenced during a study of identical twins (dated by TCRdb to 2016 to 2017). Study-level background: TCR alpha and beta repertoires from monozygotic twins, unrelated adults of various ages and cord blood were deep-sequenced to test whether fetal clonotypes persist. Replicate twin experiments were performed at different times using different library preparation protocols to rule out contamination. Study-level results and caveats: Recombination models systematically underestimated out-of-frame TCR alpha sharing in monozygotic twins but agreed with sharing between unrelated individuals. A weaker excess of twin sharing was found in beta out-of-frame sequences because the signal-to-noise ratio was lowered by fewer shared sequences. Because the same donors could not be followed over many years, conclusions were based on cross-sectional statistical analysis. Invariant T cells such as MAIT and iNKT could partly confound zero-insertion analyses, although diverse VJ usage argued against such confounding for most clonotypes. Compared with coincidental sharing between unrelated individuals, out-of-frame TCR alpha sequences shared between twins showed an excess of sequences with low generation probability. Fewer insertions were carried by abundant cord blood beta clonotypes; a weaker similar trend was observed in young adult naive repertoires, while no such trend was observed in memory repertoires.

All donors were healthy Caucasians. The twin cohort consisted of three pairs of female monozygotic twins, all aged roughly 18 to 30 years. Positive isolation kits from Invitrogen were used to isolate the CD4+ and CD8+ T cell populations. CDR1 and CDR2, looked up from the germline V gene (reference sequence), are LGHDT and YNNKEL. A distance of 12 bases separates the germline ends of V and J, which lose 1 base and 5 bases respectively. From the cysteine through the phenylalanine, the CDR3 covers 14 amino acids. Only CDR3 DNA remains: 42 bases, in frame from the first base. On this clonotype itself: Its antigen is still unknown. Nothing much larger sits one base from this clone, and base qualities are not available.

Receptor amplification or capture employed 5' RACE. Sequencing was performed on an Illumina HiSeq 2000. Template switching added a universal primer binding site, and the final cDNA carried a unique molecular identifier that allowed TCR cDNA molecules to be counted accurately. Specific primers in the conserved constant-segment region were used to synthesize first-strand cDNA for TCR alpha and beta chains. To control for contamination, every cDNA library carried two barcodes: a SMART-Mk sample barcode plus Illumina barcodes. TruSeq adapter sequences, together with Illumina sample barcodes, were added in two successive PCR steps. The Illumina HiSeq platform was used with custom primers to sequence TCR alpha and beta cDNA libraries. Per the authors' processing: MiGEC processed the raw reads to extract unique molecular identifiers, while MiXCR was used to determine the CDR3 positions. Recombination models were inferred per individual with the repgenHMM and IGoR tools using an EM algorithm. The tcR package in R was used for shared clonotype analysis, with sharing normalized by the product of cloneset sizes. Out-of-frame nonproductive sequences were analyzed to study raw recombination free of thymic and clonal selection effects. TCRdb took the public reads, trimmed them with fastp at Q25, ran MiXCR for clone calling and kept in-frame beta chains. Rows are combined by CDR3 protein, so each entry shows the most common genes and DNA. These V and J calls are TCRdb output, not the study's own analysis. This sample holds 460,000 or so distinct CDR3 sequences; around 14% were observed only once. Of the sample, about 0.52% falls within the top ten clones.

Another study also made use of these data, one on yellow fever vaccine responses in identical twins. According to the second study: According to the authors, the vaccine-induced T cell response in identical twins seemed to be partly convergent and partly specific to each individual. In identical twins, the study followed T cell clones that responded to the vaccine with precision.

The chain was built from TRBV3-1 and TRBJ2-7; the D gene could be either TRBD1 or TRBD2, each agreeing at 6 bases. This clonotype was obtained from a woman under 30 in good health. Source material: CD4+ T cells sorted from blood. The sequenced DNA: TGTGCCAGCAGCCAAGTTCCGGGGGCCCACGAGCAGTACTTC. Its product reads: CASSQVPGAHEQYF.